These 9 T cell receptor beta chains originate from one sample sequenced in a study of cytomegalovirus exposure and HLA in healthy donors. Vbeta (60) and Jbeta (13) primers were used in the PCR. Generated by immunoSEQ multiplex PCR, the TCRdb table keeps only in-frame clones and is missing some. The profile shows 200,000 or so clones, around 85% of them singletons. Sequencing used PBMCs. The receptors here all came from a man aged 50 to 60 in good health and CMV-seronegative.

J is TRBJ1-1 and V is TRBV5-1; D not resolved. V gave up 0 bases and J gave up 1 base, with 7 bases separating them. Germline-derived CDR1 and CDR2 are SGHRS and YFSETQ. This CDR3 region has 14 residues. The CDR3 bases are TGCGCCAGCAGCTTGGCACAGACGAACACTGAAGCTTTCTTT. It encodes CASSLAQTNTEAFF.

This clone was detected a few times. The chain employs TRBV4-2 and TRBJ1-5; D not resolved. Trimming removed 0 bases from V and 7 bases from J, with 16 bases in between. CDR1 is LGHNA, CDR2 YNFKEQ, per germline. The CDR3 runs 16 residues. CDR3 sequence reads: CASSQDRQVLVQPQHF. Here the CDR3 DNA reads TGTGCCAGCAGCCAAGATCGACAAGTGTTAGTCCAGCCCCAGCATTTT.

The CDR3 spells CASSPGQAISGNTIYF. The CDR3 DNA reads TGTGCCAGCAGCCCCGGCCAGGCGATCTCTGGAAACACCATATATTTT. The chain is built from TRBV6-7 and TRBJ1-3, with D uncertain. TRBV6-7 is identified as an open reading frame with a role that is uncertain. V shed 6 bases and J shed 0 bases, with 15 bases lying between them. This CDR3 region has 16 residues.

CDR3 protein: CASSPWGTAPDNEQFF. In DNA, the CDR3 is TGTGCCAGCAGCCCGTGGGGGACAGCCCCTGACAATGAGCAGTTCTTC. This chain links TRBV11-2 with TRBJ2-1, with 7 bases aligning to TRBD1. Per germline, CDR1 SGHAT and CDR2 FQNNGV. V lost 5 bases and J lost 5; bases outside the gene matches: 12. This CDR3 is 16 amino acids long.

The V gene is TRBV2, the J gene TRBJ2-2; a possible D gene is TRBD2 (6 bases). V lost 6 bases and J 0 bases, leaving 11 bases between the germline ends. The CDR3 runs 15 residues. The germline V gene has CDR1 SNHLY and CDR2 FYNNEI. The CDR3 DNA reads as TGTGCCAGCAGATGGGACTGGACGAACACCGGGGAGCTGTTTTTT. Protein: CASRWDWTNTGELFF. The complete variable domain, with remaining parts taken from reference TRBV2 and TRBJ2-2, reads EPEVTQTPSHQVTQMGQEVILRCVPISNHLYFYWYRQILGQKVEFLVSFYNNEISEKSEIFDDQFSVERPDGSNFTLKIRSTKLEDSAMYFCASRWDWTNTGELFFGEGSRLTVL.

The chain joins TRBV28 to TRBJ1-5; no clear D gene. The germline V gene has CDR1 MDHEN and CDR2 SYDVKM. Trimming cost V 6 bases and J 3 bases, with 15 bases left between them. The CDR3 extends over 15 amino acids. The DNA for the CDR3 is TGTGCCAGCAGCCCCGGCGGTTGGGTCAATCAGCCCCAGCATTTT. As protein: CASSPGGWVNQPQHF.

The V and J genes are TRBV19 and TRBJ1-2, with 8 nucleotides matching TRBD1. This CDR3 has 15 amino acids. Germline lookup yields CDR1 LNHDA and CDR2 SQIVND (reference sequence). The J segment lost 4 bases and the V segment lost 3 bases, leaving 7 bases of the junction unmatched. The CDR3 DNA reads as TGTGCCAGTAGTATCGACCAGGGGGCGCGCTATGGCTACACCTTC. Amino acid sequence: CASSIDQGARYGYTF.

This CDR3 reads CASSNLLVGYEQYF. CDR3 coding DNA: TGTGCCAGCAGCAACCTTCTGGTGGGCTACGAGCAGTACTTC. The V and J genes are TRBV28 and TRBJ2-5; D not resolved. The end of the DNA is better explained by TRBJ2-7, so the J call may be wrong. Germline-derived CDR1 and CDR2 are MDHEN and SYDVKM. The CDR3 is 14 residues long.

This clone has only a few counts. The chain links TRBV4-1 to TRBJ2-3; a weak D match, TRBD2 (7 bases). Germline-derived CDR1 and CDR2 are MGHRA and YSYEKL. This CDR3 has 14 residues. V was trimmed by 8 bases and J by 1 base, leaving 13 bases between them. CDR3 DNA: TGCGCCAGCGGGGGGGCGCGGGGCACAGATACGCAGTATTTT. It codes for CASGGARGTDTQYF.